Following are 8 T cell receptor beta chains from one sample sequenced in a study of long-term antiretroviral therapy in people with HIV. Sequencing relied on immunoSEQ assay v3.0, run at survey level. Assay used: immunoSEQ multiplex PCR; TCRdb lists only in-frame clones, some missing. Among fewer than 25,000 clones listed, 80% to 90% were seen once. The sequenced sample was unsorted PBMCs, obtained 0.1 years before starting antiretroviral therapy. These receptor sequences come from a man younger than 35 with HIV.

The chain joins TRBV11-2 to TRBJ2-1; 7 bases fit TRBD2. From germline, CDR1 is SGHAT and CDR2 FQNNGV. The CDR3 contains 16 residues. The ends lost 3 bases at V and 3 bases at J; junction bases unmatched: 8. The chain's CDR3 is CASSLRAGHLYNEQFF. For the CDR3, the DNA is TGTGCCAGCAGCTTGAGAGCGGGGCACCTCTACAATGAGCAGTTCTTC.

This chain links TRBV4-3 with TRBJ2-1, with 13 bases lining up with TRBD2. The CDR3 runs 17 residues. Looked up from germline, CDR1 is LGHNA and CDR2 is YSLEER. The trim removed 1 base at V and 7 bases at J, leaving 7 bases unmatched. The DNA for the CDR3 is TGCGCCAGCAGCCAAGCCGGATGGACTAGCGGGAGAAATGAGCAGTTCTTC. Translation: CASSQAGWTSGRNEQFF.

This sequence joins TRBV10-3 and TRBJ1-1, with 8 positions matching TRBD1. After removal of 0 bases from V and 1 base from J, the junction contained 4 bases not matched to a gene. Looked up from germline, CDR1 is ENHRY and CDR2 is SYGVKD. The CDR3 is made up of 16 amino acids. The CDR3 reads CAISESIQGANTEAFF. CDR3 in DNA: TGTGCCATCAGTGAGTCGATCCAGGGGGCGAACACTGAAGCTTTCTTT.

The chain carries TRBV19 and TRBJ1-5; D unresolved. Trimming took off 4 bases at V and 7 bases at J, with 11 bases between the two ends. The CDR3 extends over 13 amino acids. Per germline, CDR1 LNHDA and CDR2 SQIVND (reference sequence). This CDR3 is CASSTAIEQPQHF. The CDR3 DNA sequence: TGTGCCAGTAGTACCGCCATCGAGCAGCCCCAGCATTTT.

The V call is TRBV6-5, the J call TRBJ2-3, with D possibly TRBD2 on 6 matching bases. V was cut by 8 bases and J by 3 bases, with 18 bases left in between. The CDR3 is 15 residues long. The V gene's germline CDR1 is MNHEY and CDR2 SVGAGI. The CDR3 region is CASRPPGLRTDTQYF. The DNA of the CDR3 is TGTGCCAGCCGCCCACCGGGACTGCGGACAGATACGCAGTATTTT.

In this sample, this clone turned up once. The chain carries TRBV19 and TRBJ1-4; D gene uncertain. The CDR3 contains 13 residues. Germline V CDR1 and CDR2: LNHDA, SQIVND (reference sequence). The V end was cut by 5 bases, the J end by 6 bases, with 10 bases between. This CDR3 reads CASSDRVHEKLFF. The CDR3 DNA follows: TGTGCCAGTAGTGATAGGGTGCATGAAAAACTGTTTTTT.

This rearrangement joins TRBV4-2 to TRBJ2-1; 10 bases are a match to TRBD2. Germline V gives CDR1 LGHNA, CDR2 YNFKEQ. Trimming took 0 bases from V and 5 from J; bases not matched to a gene: 10. This CDR3 is built from 18 residues. The CDR3 protein is CASSQEGEAGGPHNEQFF. For the CDR3, the DNA is TGTGCCAGCAGCCAAGAGGGAGAAGCGGGAGGGCCGCACAATGAGCAGTTCTTC.

The chain uses TRBV5-4 and TRBJ2-7, with TRBD1 matching 7 bases. The CDR3 extends over 15 amino acids. Germline V gene sequence: CDR1 SGHNT, CDR2 YYREEE (reference sequence). The V gene end was trimmed by 2 bases and the J gene end by 4 bases; junction bases not matched to a gene: 9. DNA of the CDR3: TGTGCCAGCAGCTTCAGTATGTGGGACAGATACGAGCAGTACTTC. Residues: CASSFSMWDRYEQYF.